This T cell receptor beta chain was identified in a study of blood T cells in healthy people across ages. Next came a second PCR, run for about 6 to 12 cycles, which used a sample-barcoded 5' primer along with a J-beta primer mix. TCRdb processed the 5' RACE reads anew with MiXCR; each CDR3 protein has one entry. Of some 1.5 million distinct CDR3 sequences listed, roughly 43% were seen once; the top ten hold around 4%. Sequenced material: blood. The origin of this receptor is a woman between 18 and 29 years old in good health.

The CDR3 DNA reads TGTGCCAGCAGCGTATTGGCAGGGGGTGAGACCCAGTTCTTC. It is translated as CASSVLAGGETQFF. The rearrangement joins TRBV9 to TRBJ2-1, with 7 bases lining up with TRBD1. In germline, CDR1 is SGDLS, CDR2 YYNGEE. With V trimmed by 1 base and J by 13 bases, 11 bases remained unmatched. The CDR3 extends over 14 amino acids. Full variable domain (remainder filled in from reference TRBV9 and TRBJ2-1): DSGVTQTPKHLITATGQRVTLRCSPRSGDLSVYWYQQSLDQGLQFLIQYYNGEERAKGNILERFSAQQFPDLHSELNLSSLELGDSALYFCASSVLAGGETQFFGPGTRLTVL.